This TCR beta chain was sequenced for a study of T cells of healthy individuals. There are many counts of this clonotype. The CDR3 covers 14 residues. The V gene lost 4 bases and the J gene lost 4 bases, with 11 bases spanning the gap. The germline V gene has CDR1 MDHEN and CDR2 SYDVKM. TCRdb re-analysed the 5' RACE reads in MiXCR, keeping a single row per CDR3 protein. The data contain tens of thousands of distinct CDR3 sequences, around 15% of them singletons. This TCR came from a human donor in good health. The chain recombines TRBV28 with TRBJ2-1, with D uncertain. CDR3 sequence (DNA): TGTGCCAGCAGTTCTTTTGGGGAATACAATGAGCAGTTCTTC. It yields the protein CASSSFGEYNEQFF.